This TCR beta chain derives from a study of T cells expressing NK-cell markers. No DNA is given; TCRdb re-called the 5' RACE reads and lists each CDR3 protein once. This specimen shows some 340,000 distinct CDR3 sequences; the ten leading clones hold around 4.9%. The CDR3 has 16 amino acids. The germline V gene encodes CDR1 SGHTA and CDR2 FQGTGA. Sequencing was performed on blood T cells: a sorted CD56 or NKG2C T cell subset, CD4+ or CD8+ T cells, or bulk PBMC T cells (not recorded which). The rearrangement links TRBV7-3 to TRBJ2-1; the TCRdb call, TRBD1, lacks DNA for checking. The receptor was derived from a man between 18 and 69 years old in good health. This chain's CDR3 is CASSLRGDRIYNEQFF.